The 17 T cell receptor beta chains given below trace back to one sample, sequenced in a study of T cells in Graves' hyperthyroidism and ophthalmopathy. Amplification yielded TCR beta CDR3 regions, with RNA transcripts as the source. The primer set for the first-round RT-PCR of the TCR CDR3 was HTBI. TCRdb processed the multiplex PCR reads anew with MiXCR; each CDR3 protein has one entry. The table includes 250,000 or so distinct CDR3 sequences, around 15% detected once. The specimen was blood. The source of these receptors is a woman under 30 with Graves' ophthalmopathy.

At least ten counts were recorded for this clonotype. The genes are TRBV5-1 and TRBJ2-5; D not resolved. The germline CDR1 and CDR2 sequences are SGHRS and YFSETQ. This CDR3 is built from 13 residues. V gave up 7 bases and J gave up 2 bases, with 12 bases separating them. CDR3 protein: CASPGAAQETQYF. For the CDR3, the DNA is TGCGCCAGCCCGGGCGCGGCTCAAGAGACCCAGTACTTC.

This rearrangement joins TRBV11-3 to TRBJ1-1; 8 positions agree with TRBD1. V dropped 5 bases and J dropped 6; count of bases not matched to a gene: 11. The CDR3 loop spans 15 amino acids. Germline V gives CDR1 SGHNT, CDR2 YENEEA. In DNA, the CDR3 is TGTGCCAGCAGCCCCAGGACAGGGCGGATCGCTGAAGCTTTCTTT. It yields the protein CASSPRTGRIAEAFF.

This clonotype came up many times. V and J are TRBV9 and TRBJ2-1; 14 bases match TRBD2. V gave up 0 bases and J gave up 5 bases; unmatched junction bases: 1. This CDR3 has 16 amino acids. The germline gives CDR1 SGDLS, CDR2 YYNGEE. The CDR3 DNA reads TGTGCCAGCAGCGTAGGGGGACTAGCGGGAGACAATGAGCAGTTCTTC. Translation: CASSVGGLAGDNEQFF.

Ten or more counts support this clonotype. The chain has TRBV7-9 and TRBJ2-7; the D is unclear. Germline lookup yields CDR1 SEHNR and CDR2 FQNEAQ (reference sequence). Between the trimmed V and J ends, which lost 4 bases and 6 bases, there was a span of 10 bases. CDR3 length equals 12 residues. The CDR3, as DNA: TGTGCCAGCAGCTCCAATCTGTTCGAGCAGTACTTC. It translates to CASSSNLFEQYF. Complete variable domain (other parts from reference TRBV7-9 and TRBJ2-7): DTGVSQNPRHKITKRGQNVTFRCDPISEHNRLYWYRQTLGQGPEFLTYFQNEAQLEKSRLLSDRFSAERPKGSFSTLEIQRTEQGDSAMYLCASSSNLFEQYFGPGTRLTVT.

This clonotype was counted at least ten times. The V and J genes are TRBV4-3 and TRBJ2-1, with D maybe TRBD2 (6 bases). The germline V and J ends were trimmed by 1 base and 10 bases, with 11 bases remaining between them. There are 13 residues in the CDR3. Germline V CDR1 and CDR2: LGHNA, YSLEER. CDR3 amino acids: CASSQVPGREQFF. CDR3 nucleotides: TGCGCCAGCAGCCAAGTTCCGGGGAGGGAGCAGTTCTTC.

In DNA, the CDR3 is TGTGCCAGCAGCGGGCTCGATACGCAGTATTTT. Translation gives CASSGLDTQYF. V and J are TRBV7-2 and TRBJ2-3; D gene ambiguous. Deletions cut 5 bases from V and 6 bases from J, with 6 bases between. Per the germline V gene, CDR1 is SGHTA and CDR2 is FQGNSA. This CDR3 spans 11 amino acids.

This clonotype was detected ten times or more. The chain employs TRBV2 and TRBJ2-2; possibly TRBD2 for D (5 bases). CDR1 is SNHLY and CDR2 is FYNNEI in the germline V gene. Trimming cost V 6 bases and J 5 bases, with 10 bases left between them. This CDR3 is 13 amino acids long. CDR3 in amino acids: CASREVGTGELFF. The DNA for the CDR3 is TGTGCCAGCAGGGAGGTGGGGACCGGGGAGCTGTTTTTT. Using reference TRBV2 and TRBJ2-2 for the parts outside the CDR3, the full variable domain is EPEVTQTPSHQVTQMGQEVILRCVPISNHLYFYWYRQILGQKVEFLVSFYNNEISEKSEIFDDQFSVERPDGSNFTLKIRSTKLEDSAMYFCASREVGTGELFFGEGSRLTVL.

This clonotype was recorded many times. The chain is built from TRBV7-9 and TRBJ1-1; no clear D gene. Germline CDR1 SEHNR, CDR2 FQNEAQ (reference sequence). The CDR3 is made up of 13 amino acids. V gave up 2 bases and J gave up 6 bases, with 10 bases separating them. CDR3 coding DNA: TGTGCCAGCAGCTTAATTAGGGAGGCTGAAGCTTTCTTT. This gives the protein CASSLIREAEAFF.

This clonotype came up many times. The chain couples TRBV11-2 to TRBJ2-7, with TRBD1 matching over 7 bases. The CDR3 sequence is 16 residues long. CDR1 is SGHAT and CDR2 is FQNNGV in the germline V gene. J lost 2 bases, V lost 5 bases, and 12 bases had no gene match. The CDR3 here is CASSKSLGQRPYEQYF. For the CDR3, the DNA is TGTGCCAGCAGCAAGAGCCTGGGACAGAGACCCTACGAGCAGTACTTC.

This clonotype has at least ten counts. The chain combines TRBV6-6 with TRBJ2-3, with D unclear. The germline V gene has CDR1 MNHNY and CDR2 SVGAGI (reference sequence). This CDR3 is built from 14 residues. Trimming removed 0 bases at V and 9 bases at J, with 13 bases between. The CDR3 is CASSYSDGTKTQYF. CDR3 nucleotide sequence: TGTGCCAGCAGTTACTCCGACGGAACCAAGACGCAGTATTTT.

The DNA for the CDR3 is TGTGCCATCAGTGAGCACCCCAGGTCGGTCAGCACAGATACGCAGTATTTT. Translating gives CAISEHPRSVSTDTQYF. The V gene is TRBV10-3, the J gene TRBJ2-3, with D unclear. With 2 bases removed from V and 0 bases from J, the gap between germline ends came to 15 bases. Germline values: CDR1 ENHRY, CDR2 SYGVKD. The CDR3 extends over 17 amino acids.

This clonotype has ten or more counts. This sequence joins TRBV11-3 and TRBJ2-1, with 8 bases that match TRBD2. This CDR3 is built from 14 residues. Trimming at V came to 8 bases and at J to 1 base, leaving 4 bases not matched to a gene. Germline assignment: CDR1 SGHNT and CDR2 YENEEA. This chain's CDR3 is CASGSGSSYNEQFF. CDR3 nucleotides: TGTGCCAGCGGGAGCGGGAGTTCCTACAATGAGCAGTTCTTC. The full variable domain, with the rest looked up from reference TRBV11-3 and TRBJ2-1, is EAGVVQSPRYKIIEKKQPVAFWCNPISGHNTLYWYLQNLGQGPELLIRYENEEAVDDSQLPKDRFSAERLKGVDSTLKIQPAELGDSAVYLCASGSGSSYNEQFFGPGTRLTVL.

This clonotype was recorded at least ten times. The chain is built from TRBV7-2 and TRBJ1-2, with D perhaps TRBD1 (5 bases). The length of the CDR3 is 14 residues. The germline V gene encodes CDR1 SGHTA and CDR2 FQGNSA. V gave up 4 bases and J gave up 0 bases, with 9 bases separating them. CDR3 sequence: CASSSPGPNYGYTF. The CDR3 bases are TGTGCCAGCAGCTCTCCGGGACCTAACTATGGCTACACCTTC.

This clonotype was counted ten times or more. The chain links TRBV28 to TRBJ2-7; the D call may be TRBD1 or TRBD2 (6 bases each). Germline loops: CDR1 MDHEN, CDR2 SYDVKM. CDR3 length: 17 residues. V was pared by 0 bases and J by 1 base, with 16 bases between. The CDR3 reads CASSLWEGGGKSYEQYF. CDR3 coding DNA: TGTGCCAGCAGTTTATGGGAGGGGGGTGGTAAATCCTACGAGCAGTACTTC.

This clonotype was counted many times. The gene calls are TRBV2 and TRBJ1-2, with D perhaps TRBD1 (5 bases). V gave up 4 bases and J gave up 8 bases, with 14 bases separating them. The length of the CDR3 is 13 residues. Germline assignment: CDR1 SNHLY and CDR2 FYNNEI. The CDR3 is CASSGAGMGGYTF. CDR3 DNA sequence: TGTGCCAGCAGTGGAGCAGGGATGGGAGGCTACACCTTC.

This clonotype was counted ten times or more. The chain has TRBV7-9 and TRBJ2-1; tentatively, D is TRBD2 (7 bases). CDR1 and CDR2 from the germline V gene are SEHNR and FQNEAQ (reference sequence). V dropped 5 bases and J dropped 6 bases, with 23 bases sitting between them. The CDR3 extends over 17 amino acids. CDR3 nucleotides: TGTGCCAGCAGCCACCTAGTGGTGGGGGGGCCTGGCAATGAGCAGTTCTTC. As protein: CASSHLVVGGPGNEQFF.

This clonotype has only a few counts. V is TRBV15 and J is TRBJ2-7; D possibly corresponds to TRBD1 (5 bases). Germline-derived CDR1 and CDR2 are LNHNV and YYDKDF (reference sequence). Trimming cost V 5 bases and J 3 bases, with 14 bases left between them. This CDR3 has 14 residues. The DNA of the CDR3 is TGTGCCACCAGCTCCCAGGGTGCAGGCTACGAGCAGTACTTC. It translates to CATSSQGAGYEQYF.